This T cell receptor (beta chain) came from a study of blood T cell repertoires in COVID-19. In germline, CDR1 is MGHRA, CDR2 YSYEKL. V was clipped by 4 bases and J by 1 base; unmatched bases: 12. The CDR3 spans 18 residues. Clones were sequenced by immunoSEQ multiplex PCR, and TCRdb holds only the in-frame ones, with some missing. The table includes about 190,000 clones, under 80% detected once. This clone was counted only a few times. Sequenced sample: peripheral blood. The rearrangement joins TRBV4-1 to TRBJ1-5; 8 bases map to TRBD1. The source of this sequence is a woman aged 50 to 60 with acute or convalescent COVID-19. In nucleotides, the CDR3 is TGCGCCAGCAGCCCAGTTCTCGGACAGGGTAGGAGCAATCAGCCCCAGCATTTT. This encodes CASSPVLGQGRSNQPQHF.